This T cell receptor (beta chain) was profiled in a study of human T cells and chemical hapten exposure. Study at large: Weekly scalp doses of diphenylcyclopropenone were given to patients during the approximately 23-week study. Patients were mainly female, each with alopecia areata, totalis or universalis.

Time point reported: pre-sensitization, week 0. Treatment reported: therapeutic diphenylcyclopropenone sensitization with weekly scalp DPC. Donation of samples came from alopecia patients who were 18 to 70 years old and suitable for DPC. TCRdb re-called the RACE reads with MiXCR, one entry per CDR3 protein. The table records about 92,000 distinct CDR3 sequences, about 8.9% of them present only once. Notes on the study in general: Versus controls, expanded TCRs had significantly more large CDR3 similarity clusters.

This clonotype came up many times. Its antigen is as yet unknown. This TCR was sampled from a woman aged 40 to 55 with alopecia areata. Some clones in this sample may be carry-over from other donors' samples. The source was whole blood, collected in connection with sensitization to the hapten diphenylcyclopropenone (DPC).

The CDR3 loop reads CSVGGRSFTDTQYF. The CDR3 DNA sequence: TGCAGCGTTGGGGGACGTTCGTTCACAGATACGCAGTATTTT. The chain is built from TRBV29-1 and TRBJ2-3; either TRBD1 or TRBD2 may supply D (5 bases each). Trimming pared 4 bases from V and 2 bases from J, leaving 13 bases between. Germline CDR1 is SQVTM and CDR2 is ANQGSEA. The CDR3 extends over 14 amino acids.